This entry describes one TCR beta chain. Looked up from germline, CDR1 is SGDLS and CDR2 is YYNGEE. CDR3 length: 15 residues. Between the trimmed V and J ends, which lost 4 bases and 8 bases, there was a span of 21 bases. Clones were sequenced by immunoSEQ multiplex PCR, and TCRdb holds only the in-frame ones, with some missing. This table holds hundreds of thousands of clones, 75% to 90% found once. The sample originates from a study of blood T cell repertoires in COVID-19. This rearrangement joins TRBV9 to TRBJ1-2; D may be TRBD1 (6 bases). This clonotype originated in a man aged 18-30 years who had recovered from COVID-19. The sequenced material came from PBMCs or T cells enriched from blood (not recorded which). Here the CDR3 reads CASSYRRGHGGGYTF. As DNA, the CDR3 is TGTGCCAGCAGCTACCGGCGGGGGCATGGGGGCGGCTACACCTTC. The entire variable domain, with the rest obtained from reference TRBV9 and TRBJ1-2, is as follows: DSGVTQTPKHLITATGQRVTLRCSPRSGDLSVYWYQQSLDQGLQFLIQYYNGEERAKGNILERFSAQQFPDLHSELNLSSLELGDSALYFCASSYRRGHGGGYTFGSGTRLTVV.